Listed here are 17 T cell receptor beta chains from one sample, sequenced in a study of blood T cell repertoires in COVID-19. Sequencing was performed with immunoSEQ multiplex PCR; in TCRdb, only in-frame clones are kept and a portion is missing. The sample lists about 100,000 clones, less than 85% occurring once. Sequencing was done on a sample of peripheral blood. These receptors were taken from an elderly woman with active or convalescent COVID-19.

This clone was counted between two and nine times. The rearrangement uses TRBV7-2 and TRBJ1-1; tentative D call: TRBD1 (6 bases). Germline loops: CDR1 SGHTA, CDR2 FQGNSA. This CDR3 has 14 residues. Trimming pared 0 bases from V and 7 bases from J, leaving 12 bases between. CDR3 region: CASSLAVQGHEAFF. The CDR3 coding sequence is TGTGCCAGCAGCTTAGCGGTACAGGGACATGAAGCTTTCTTT.

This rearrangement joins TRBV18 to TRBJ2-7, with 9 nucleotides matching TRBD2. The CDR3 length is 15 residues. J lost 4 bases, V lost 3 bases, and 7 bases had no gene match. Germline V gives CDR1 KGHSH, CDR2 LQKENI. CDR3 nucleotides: TGTGCCAGCTCACCTATAGCGGGAGAAGTTTACGAGCAGTACTTC. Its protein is CASSPIAGEVYEQYF.

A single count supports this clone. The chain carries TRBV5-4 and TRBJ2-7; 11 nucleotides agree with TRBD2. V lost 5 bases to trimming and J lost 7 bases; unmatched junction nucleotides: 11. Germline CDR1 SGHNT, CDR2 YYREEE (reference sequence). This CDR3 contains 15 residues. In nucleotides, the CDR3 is TGTGCCAGCAGGATTGCACTAGCGGGAGTTGAAGAGCAGTACTTC. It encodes CASRIALAGVEEQYF.

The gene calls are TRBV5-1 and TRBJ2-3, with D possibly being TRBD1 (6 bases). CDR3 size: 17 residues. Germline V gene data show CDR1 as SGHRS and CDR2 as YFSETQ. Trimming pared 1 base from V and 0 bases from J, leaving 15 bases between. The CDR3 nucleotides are TGCGCCAGCAGCTTGTCCATCGGACAGTTGAGCACAGATACGCAGTATTTT. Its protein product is CASSLSIGQLSTDTQYF.

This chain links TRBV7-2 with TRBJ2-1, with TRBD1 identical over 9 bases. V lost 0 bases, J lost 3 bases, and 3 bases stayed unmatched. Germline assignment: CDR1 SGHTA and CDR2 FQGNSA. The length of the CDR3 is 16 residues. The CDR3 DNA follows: TGTGCCAGCAGCTTAGCGGGGGGACAGGGCTACAATGAGCAGTTCTTC. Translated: CASSLAGGQGYNEQFF.

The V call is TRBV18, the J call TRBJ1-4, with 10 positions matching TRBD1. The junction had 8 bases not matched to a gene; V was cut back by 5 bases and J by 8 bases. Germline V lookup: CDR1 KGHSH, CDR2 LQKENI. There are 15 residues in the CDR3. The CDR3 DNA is TGTGCCAGCTCATCGTCGACAGGGGGCTGGGAAAAACTGTTTTTT. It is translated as CASSSSTGGWEKLFF.

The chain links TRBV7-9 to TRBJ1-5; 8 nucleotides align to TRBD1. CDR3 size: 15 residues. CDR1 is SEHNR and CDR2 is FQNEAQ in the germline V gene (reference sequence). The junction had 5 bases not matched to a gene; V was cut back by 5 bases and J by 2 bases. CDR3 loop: CASSPTGVRNQPQHF. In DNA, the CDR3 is TGTGCCAGCAGCCCGACAGGGGTTCGCAATCAGCCCCAGCATTTT.

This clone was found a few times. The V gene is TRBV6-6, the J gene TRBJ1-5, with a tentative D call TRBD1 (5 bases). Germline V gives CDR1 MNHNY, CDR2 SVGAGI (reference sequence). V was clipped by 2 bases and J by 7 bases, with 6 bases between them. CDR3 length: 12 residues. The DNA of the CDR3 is TGTGCCAGCAGTTACGGGGGGCAGCCCCAGCATTTT. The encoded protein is CASSYGGQPQHF.

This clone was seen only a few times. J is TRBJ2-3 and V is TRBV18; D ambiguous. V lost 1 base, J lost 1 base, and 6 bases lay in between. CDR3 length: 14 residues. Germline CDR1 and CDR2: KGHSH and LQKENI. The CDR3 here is CASSPRRGTDTQYF. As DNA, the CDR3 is TGTGCCAGCTCACCACGCCGGGGCACAGATACGCAGTATTTT.

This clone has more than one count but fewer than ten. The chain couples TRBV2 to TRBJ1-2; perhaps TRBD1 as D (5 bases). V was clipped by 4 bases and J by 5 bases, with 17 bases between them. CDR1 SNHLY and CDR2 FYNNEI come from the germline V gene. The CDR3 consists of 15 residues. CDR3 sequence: CASSGSSRVRYGYTF. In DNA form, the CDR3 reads TGTGCCAGCAGTGGTTCCTCCAGGGTACGTTATGGCTACACCTTC.

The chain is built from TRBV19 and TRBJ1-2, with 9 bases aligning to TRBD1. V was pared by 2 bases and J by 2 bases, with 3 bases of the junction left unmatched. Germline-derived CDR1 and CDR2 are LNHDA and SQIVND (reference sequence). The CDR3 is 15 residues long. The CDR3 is CASSITGTGNYGYTF. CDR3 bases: TGTGCCAGTAGTATAACCGGGACAGGGAACTATGGCTACACCTTC.

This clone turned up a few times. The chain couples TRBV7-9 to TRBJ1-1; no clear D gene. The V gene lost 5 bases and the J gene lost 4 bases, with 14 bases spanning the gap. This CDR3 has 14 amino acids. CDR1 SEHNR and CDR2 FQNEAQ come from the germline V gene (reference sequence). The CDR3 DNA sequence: TGTGCCAGCAGCCACCGGCGCGCGGGCACTGAAGCTTTCTTT. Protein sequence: CASSHRRAGTEAFF. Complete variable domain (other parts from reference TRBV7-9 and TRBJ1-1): DTGVSQNPRHKITKRGQNVTFRCDPISEHNRLYWYRQTLGQGPEFLTYFQNEAQLEKSRLLSDRFSAERPKGSFSTLEIQRTEQGDSAMYLCASSHRRAGTEAFFGQGTRLTVV.

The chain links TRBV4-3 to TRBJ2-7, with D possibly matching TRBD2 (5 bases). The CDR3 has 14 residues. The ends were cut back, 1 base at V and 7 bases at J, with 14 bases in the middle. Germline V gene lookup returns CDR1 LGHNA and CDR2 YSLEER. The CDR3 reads CASSQGLGGNEQYF. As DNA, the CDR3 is TGCGCCAGCAGCCAAGGGTTAGGAGGAAATGAGCAGTACTTC.

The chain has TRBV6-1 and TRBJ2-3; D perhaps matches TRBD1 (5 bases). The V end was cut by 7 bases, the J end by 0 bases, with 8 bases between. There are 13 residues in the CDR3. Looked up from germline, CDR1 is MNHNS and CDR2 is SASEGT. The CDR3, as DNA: TGTGCCAGCACTAGGGGTAGCACAGATACGCAGTATTTT. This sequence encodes CASTRGSTDTQYF.

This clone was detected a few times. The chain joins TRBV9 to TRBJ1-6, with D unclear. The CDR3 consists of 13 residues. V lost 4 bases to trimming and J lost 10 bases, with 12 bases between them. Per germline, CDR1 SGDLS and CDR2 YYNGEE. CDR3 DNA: TGTGCCAGCAGCTCGTCCCAGTGGTCACCCCTCCACTTT. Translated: CASSSSQWSPLHF.

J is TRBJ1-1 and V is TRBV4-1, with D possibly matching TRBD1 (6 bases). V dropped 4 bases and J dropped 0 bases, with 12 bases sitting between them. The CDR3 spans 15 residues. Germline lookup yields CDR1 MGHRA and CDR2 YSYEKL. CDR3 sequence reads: CASSPPTGMNTEAFF. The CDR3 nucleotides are TGCGCCAGCAGCCCCCCGACAGGTATGAACACTGAAGCTTTCTTT.

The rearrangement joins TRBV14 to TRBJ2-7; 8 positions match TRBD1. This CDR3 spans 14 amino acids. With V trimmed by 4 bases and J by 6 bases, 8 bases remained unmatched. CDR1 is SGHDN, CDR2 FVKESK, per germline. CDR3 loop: CASSPRQGPSEQYF. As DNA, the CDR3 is TGTGCCAGCAGCCCCCGACAGGGGCCGAGCGAGCAGTACTTC.